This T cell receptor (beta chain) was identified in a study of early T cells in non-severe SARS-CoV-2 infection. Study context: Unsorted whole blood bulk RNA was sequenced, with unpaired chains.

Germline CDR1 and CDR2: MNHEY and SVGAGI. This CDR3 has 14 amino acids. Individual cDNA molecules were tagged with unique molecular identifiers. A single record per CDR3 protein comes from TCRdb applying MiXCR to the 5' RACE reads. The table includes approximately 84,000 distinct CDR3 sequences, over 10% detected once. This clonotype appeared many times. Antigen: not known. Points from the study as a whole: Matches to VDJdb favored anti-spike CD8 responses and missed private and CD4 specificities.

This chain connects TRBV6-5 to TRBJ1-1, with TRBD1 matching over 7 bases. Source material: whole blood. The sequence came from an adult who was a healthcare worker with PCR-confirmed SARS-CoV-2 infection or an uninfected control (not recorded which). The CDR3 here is CATTSGTDLRGAFF. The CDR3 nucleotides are TGTGCAACCACCTCAGGGACAGACTTAAGGGGAGCTTTCTTT.